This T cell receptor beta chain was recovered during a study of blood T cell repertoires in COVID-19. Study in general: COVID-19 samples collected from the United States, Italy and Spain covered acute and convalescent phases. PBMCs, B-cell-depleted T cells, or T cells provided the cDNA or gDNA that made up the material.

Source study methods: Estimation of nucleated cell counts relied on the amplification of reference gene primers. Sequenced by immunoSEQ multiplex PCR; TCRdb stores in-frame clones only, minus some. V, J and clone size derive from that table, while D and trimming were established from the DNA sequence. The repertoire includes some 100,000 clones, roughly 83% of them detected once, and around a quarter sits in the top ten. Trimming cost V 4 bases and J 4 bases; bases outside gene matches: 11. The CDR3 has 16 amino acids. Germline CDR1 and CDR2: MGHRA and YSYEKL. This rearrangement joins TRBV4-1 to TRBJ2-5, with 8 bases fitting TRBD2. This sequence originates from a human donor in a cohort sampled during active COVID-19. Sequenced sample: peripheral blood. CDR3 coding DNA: TGCGCCAGCAGCCCCGTGGCGGGGGGTGTCGGAGAGACCCAGTACTTC. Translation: CASSPVAGGVGETQYF.